The clone carrying this TCR beta chain was seen a handful of times. This entry is derived from a study of Ad26.COV2.S vaccination and SARS-CoV-2 variants. Treatment given: approximately 18 received Ad26.COV2.S at low or high dose, single or two shots; 5 received placebo; per-sample allocation not given. On day 63 after the first injection, vaccine and placebo recipients gave samples. Germline V gene lookup returns CDR1 LGHDT and CDR2 YNNKEL (reference sequence). The CDR3 contains 15 residues. V was cut by 0 bases and J by 2 bases, with 11 bases left in between. Libraries were prepared by immunoSEQ multiplex PCR; TCRdb keeps only in-frame clonotypes and omits some of them. The sample lists about 390,000 clones; around nine tenths were seen once.

Sequenced here: peripheral blood, sampled in a trial of Ad26.COV2.S vaccine versus placebo. This receptor was obtained from a person aged 18-60 years who received the Ad26.COV2.S COVID-19 vaccine or a placebo. This chain connects TRBV3-1 (or the pseudogene TRBV3-2) to TRBJ2-7, with D possibly TRBD2 on 5 matching bases. CDR3 sequence (DNA): TGTGCCAGCAGCCAAGATGGATTCGGGGCCTACGAGCAGTACTTC. It encodes CASSQDGFGAYEQYF.